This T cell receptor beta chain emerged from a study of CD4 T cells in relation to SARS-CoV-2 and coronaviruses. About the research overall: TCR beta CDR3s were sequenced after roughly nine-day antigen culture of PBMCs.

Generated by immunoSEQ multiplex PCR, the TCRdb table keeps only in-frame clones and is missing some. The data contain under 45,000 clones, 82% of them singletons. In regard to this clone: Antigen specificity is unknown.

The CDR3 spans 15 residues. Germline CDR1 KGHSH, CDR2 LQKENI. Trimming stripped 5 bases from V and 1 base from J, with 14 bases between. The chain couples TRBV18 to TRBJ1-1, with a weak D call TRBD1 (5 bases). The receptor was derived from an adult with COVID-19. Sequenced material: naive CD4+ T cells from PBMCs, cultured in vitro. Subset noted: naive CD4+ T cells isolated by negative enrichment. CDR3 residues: CASSSSDGGNTEAFF. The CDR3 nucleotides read TGTGCCAGCTCATCTAGCGACGGGGGGAACACTGAAGCTTTCTTT.